This T cell receptor beta chain was found in a study of sequential checkpoint blockade in melanoma. The ends were cut back, 4 bases at V and 4 bases at J, with 22 bases in the middle. This CDR3 is 17 amino acids long. Germline CDR1 is LGHNA and CDR2 is YSLEER. Treatment in this sample: randomized to nivolumab then ipilimumab (arm A) or the reverse (arm B). Sorted cells were live CD3+CD8+, lacking CD19 and CD56, from PBMCs. Some clones are missing from TCRdb's copy, which holds only in-frame ones; the method was immunoSEQ multiplex PCR. The data contain 15,000 to 20,000 clones, around 74% of them seen just once; the ten biggest clones take up 34%.

This clonotype was sampled from a human donor with melanoma. The V and J genes are TRBV4-3 and TRBJ2-5; D perhaps matches TRBD1 (5 bases). The specimen was CD8+ T cells sorted from blood (inferred from file names), collected from a patient given nivolumab and ipilimumab in sequence. CDR3 DNA sequence: TGCGCCAGCAGCCGGAACATTCCCCTGACCAGGGCAGAGACCCAGTACTTC. This translates into CASSRNIPLTRAETQYF.